This T cell receptor (beta chain) was documented in a study of T cell changes during pregnancy in multiple sclerosis (dated by TCRdb to about 2019). With respect to the entire study: The study examined how the T cell repertoire changed over the course of pregnancy in women with multiple sclerosis.

Libraries were made using the immunoSEQ multiplex PCR assay. The table comes from immuneACCESS by way of TCRdb, which keeps in-frame sequences with V and J called. Part of the clones is missing from these tables; in studies checked, under half for an unresolved V gene and the rest for unknown reasons. For this sample the table gives about 40,000 clones, of which roughly nine tenths were detected only once. Together, the top ten hold around 0.5% of the sample. CDR1 and CDR2, per the germline V gene, are SGHDT and YYEEEE. V was cut back by 0 bases and J by 6 bases, leaving a gap of 11 bases between them. The CDR3 sequence holds 14 residues, the cysteine and phenylalanine included. Only the CDR3 DNA stays, 42 bases, in frame from base 1. Turning to this clone: No cognate antigen has been identified for it. Per-base qualities were not stored, and no clone one base away is much larger.

The clonotype originates from a female donor with multiple sclerosis, enrolled in a pregnancy study. Material: CD4+ T cells from peripheral blood mononuclear cells, obtained in the first trimester of pregnancy. The receptor chain draws on TRBV5-6 and TRBJ2-3; the D gene identity is not certain. CDR3 loop: CASSLGHITDTQYF. At the DNA level, the sequence is TGTGCCAGCAGCTTGGGACATATCACCGATACGCAGTATTTT. Here the CDR3 is joined to the reference TRBV5-6 and TRBJ2-3 genes, and the full variable domain is: DAGVTQSPTHLIKTRGQQVTLRCSPKSGHDTVSWYQQALGQGPQFIFQYYEEEERQRGNFPDRFSGHQFPNYSSELNVNALLLGDSALYLCASSLGHITDTQYFGPGTRLTVL.